Listed here are 15 T cell receptor beta chains from one sample, sequenced in a study of regulatory T cells in long-lasting Graves disease. Both iRepertoire HTBI primers and Arm-PCR of CDR3 regions were used to build the TCR beta libraries. TCRdb reprocessed the multiplex PCR reads via MiXCR and lists one record per CDR3 protein. The sample records 350,000 to 500,000 distinct CDR3 sequences, under 25% being singletons. Regarding time point: persistent/refractory GD, antithyroid drugs over 5 years with positive TRAb. Researchers made the TCR library from RNA that was extracted from PBMCs. The material sequenced was peripheral blood mononuclear cells (PBMCs), taken when the disease was refractory, from a patient treated with antithyroid drugs. All receptors derive from a female donor with Graves disease.

This clonotype was counted ten times or more. The chain carries TRBV2 and TRBJ2-2; D ambiguous. The CDR3 totals 11 residues. V lost 3 bases, J lost 9 bases, and 5 bases lay in between. The germline V gene encodes CDR1 SNHLY and CDR2 FYNNEI. The CDR3 DNA is TGTGCCAGCAGTGAGAAGCGGGAGCTGTTTTTT. Translated, it gives CASSEKRELFF.

This clonotype is a singleton in its sample. This clone may be a read error of a much larger clone one base away. The V and J genes are TRBV28 and TRBJ1-5; D unresolved. This CDR3 comprises 13 residues. Per the germline V gene, CDR1 is MDHEN and CDR2 is SYDVKM. CDR3 DNA: TGTGCCAACAGTATATATAGCAATCAGCCCCAGCATTTT. Its translation: CANSIYSNQPQHF.

At least ten counts were recorded for this clonotype. The genes are TRBV27 and TRBJ2-7, with 10 bases aligning to TRBD2. Germline V gene lookup returns CDR1 MNHEY and CDR2 SMNVEV (reference sequence). The CDR3 has 13 residues. After removal of 5 bases from V and 3 bases from J, the junction contained 1 base not matched to a gene. CDR3 sequence reads: CASSGTSDYEQYF. The DNA of the CDR3 is TGTGCCAGCAGTGGGACTAGCGACTACGAGCAGTACTTC.

This clonotype has at least ten counts. This sequence joins TRBV10-3 and TRBJ2-7; 9 nucleotides line up with TRBD1. The CDR3 runs 13 residues. Trimming cost V 8 bases and J 5 bases; bases outside gene matches: 7. Germline loops: CDR1 ENHRY, CDR2 SYGVKD. The CDR3: CAISRTGDHEQYF. The CDR3, as DNA: TGTGCCATCTCCAGGACAGGGGACCACGAGCAGTACTTC.

The sample holds a few counts of this clonotype. This chain links TRBV7-6 with TRBJ2-2, with 9 bases matching TRBD1. The germline CDR1 and CDR2 sequences are SGHVS and FNYEAQ. CDR3 length: 15 residues. Trimming cost V 7 bases and J 5 bases; bases outside gene matches: 8. The CDR3 here is CASTPGQGGTGELFF. CDR3 DNA sequence: TGTGCCAGCACGCCGGGACAGGGAGGAACCGGGGAGCTGTTTTTT.

This clonotype was seen many times. The CDR3 loop reads CASSLFSGGEQYF. CDR3 nucleotide sequence: TGTGCCAGCAGTTTGTTCTCCGGGGGCGAGCAGTACTTC. The gene calls are TRBV12-3 or TRBV12-4 and TRBJ2-7, with D perhaps TRBD2 (6 bases). The CDR3 spans 13 residues. V shed 3 bases and J shed 6 bases, with 12 bases lying between them.

This rearrangement joins TRBV3-1 to TRBJ1-4; D uncertain. V shed 0 bases and J shed 7 bases, with 15 bases lying between them. This CDR3 is built from 16 residues. Germline loops: CDR1 LGHDT, CDR2 YNNKEL (reference sequence). Here the CDR3 reads CASSQDAAPRGEKLFF. In DNA form, the CDR3 reads TGTGCCAGCAGCCAAGATGCGGCACCAAGAGGTGAAAAACTGTTTTTT.

The chain has TRBV7-9 and TRBJ2-7; 7 nucleotides align to TRBD1. CDR3 length: 16 residues. The V segment lost 6 bases and the J segment 4 bases; nucleotides outside the gene matches: 15. CDR1 is SEHNR, CDR2 FQNEAQ, per germline (reference sequence). CDR3 residues: CASSFFPGQSVYEQYF. CDR3 nucleotide sequence: TGTGCCAGCAGTTTTTTTCCGGGACAGTCCGTATACGAGCAGTACTTC.

The V gene is TRBV9, the J gene TRBJ2-7; D is perhaps TRBD2 (6 bases). The germline V gene has CDR1 SGDLS and CDR2 YYNGEE. There are 16 residues in the CDR3. Trimming shortened V by 5 bases and J by 1 base, and 19 bases separated the two germline ends. CDR3 residues: CASSLSAGGRSYEQYF. In DNA, the CDR3 is TGTGCCAGCAGTCTCTCAGCGGGCGGGCGTTCCTACGAGCAGTACTTC.

This clonotype was counted many times. The V gene is TRBV20-1, the J gene TRBJ1-4, with 9 nucleotides matching TRBD1. The germline V gene has CDR1 DFQATT and CDR2 SNEGSKA (reference sequence). This CDR3 region has 17 residues. Trimming at V came to 6 bases and at J to 0 bases, leaving 11 bases not matched to a gene. CDR3 residues: CSAAGQGSSSTNEKLFF. For the CDR3, the DNA is TGCAGTGCGGCGGGACAGGGCAGTTCTTCAACTAATGAAAAACTGTTTTTT.

V usage is TRBV19 and J usage is TRBJ2-4; D unclear. The V gene lost 5 bases and the J gene lost 4 bases, with 9 bases spanning the gap. The germline gives CDR1 LNHDA, CDR2 SQIVND (reference sequence). The CDR3 is made up of 13 amino acids. The CDR3 loop is CASSENTKNIQYF. The CDR3 DNA reads TGTGCCAGTAGTGAAAACACAAAAAACATTCAGTACTTC. The full variable domain, with the rest looked up from reference TRBV19 and TRBJ2-4, is DGGITQSPKYLFRKEGQNVTLSCEQNLNHDAMYWYRQDPGQGLRLIYYSQIVNDFQKGDIAEGYSVSREKKESFPLTVTSAQKNPTAFYLCASSENTKNIQYFGAGTRLSVL.

This clonotype has ten or more counts. The V gene is TRBV9, the J gene TRBJ1-6; the D gene is possibly TRBD1 (6 bases). Germline lookup yields CDR1 SGDLS and CDR2 YYNGEE. Between the trimmed V and J ends, which lost 0 bases and 8 bases, there was a span of 9 bases. There are 14 residues in the CDR3. CDR3: CASSVGPGDSPLHF. CDR3 in DNA: TGTGCCAGCAGCGTAGGACCAGGGGATTCACCCCTCCACTTT.

This sequence joins TRBV14 and TRBJ2-7; D assignment may be TRBD1 or TRBD2 (5 bases each). This CDR3 is built from 17 residues. The V gene's germline CDR1 is SGHDN and CDR2 FVKESK. The V and J ends lost 1 base and 3 bases respectively, with 19 bases between them. The CDR3 DNA reads as TGTGCCAGCAGCCAAGCCCAGGGAGCGATCCACCTCTACGAGCAGTACTTC. Its translation: CASSQAQGAIHLYEQYF.

This clonotype showed up just a few times. V usage is TRBV28 and J usage is TRBJ2-6, with 9 bases aligning to TRBD1. With 6 bases clipped from V and 3 bases from J, the junction kept 9 bases outside the gene matches. Germline V gene data show CDR1 as MDHEN and CDR2 as SYDVKM. The CDR3 has 17 amino acids. CDR3 bases: TGTGCCAGCAGCCCTGAGGGACAGGGCTATGGGGCCAACGTCCTGACTTTC. It codes for CASSPEGQGYGANVLTF.

This rearrangement joins TRBV5-4 to TRBJ2-5, with TRBD1 as a possible D gene (6 bases). CDR1 and CDR2 from the germline V gene are SGHNT and YYREEE (reference sequence). Trimming removed 4 bases at V and 2 bases at J, with 9 bases between. The CDR3 runs to 13 residues. In nucleotides, the CDR3 is TGTGCCAGCAGCAATACAGGGCAAGAGACCCAGTACTTC. Translation: CASSNTGQETQYF.